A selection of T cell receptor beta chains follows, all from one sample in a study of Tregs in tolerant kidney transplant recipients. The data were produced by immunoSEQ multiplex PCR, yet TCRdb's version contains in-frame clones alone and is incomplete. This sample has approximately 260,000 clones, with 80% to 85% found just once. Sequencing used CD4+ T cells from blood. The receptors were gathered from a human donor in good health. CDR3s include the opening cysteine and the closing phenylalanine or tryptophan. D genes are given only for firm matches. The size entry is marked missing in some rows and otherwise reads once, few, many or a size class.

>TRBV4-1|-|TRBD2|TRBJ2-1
CASSQGVSSGVLYNEQFF
TGCGCCAGCAGCCAAGGGGTGTCTAGCGGGGTACTATACAATGAGCAGTTCTTC
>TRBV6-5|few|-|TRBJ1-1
CASHRKNTEAFF
TGTGCCAGCCACAGGAAGAACACTGAAGCTTTCTTT
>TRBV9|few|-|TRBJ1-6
CASSVGAGLEDSPLHF
TGTGCCAGCAGCGTAGGGGCAGGCTTGGAGGATTCACCCCTCCACTTT
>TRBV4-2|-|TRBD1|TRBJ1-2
CASSQDRRSGGGGYGYTF
TGTGCCAGCAGCCAAGATCGACGGTCAGGGGGTGGCGGCTATGGCTACACCTTC
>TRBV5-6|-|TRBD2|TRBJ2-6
CASSLGFLVAGGWANVLTF
TGTGCCAGCAGCTTGGGTTTCTTGGTAGCGGGAGGTTGGGCCAACGTCCTGACTTTC
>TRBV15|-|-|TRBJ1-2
CATSRFPRGSARKQNYGYTF
TGTGCCACCAGCAGATTCCCACGGGGCAGCGCCCGAAAACAGAACTATGGCTACACCTTC
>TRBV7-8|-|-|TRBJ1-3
CASSFHRPNSGNTIYF
TGTGCCAGCAGCTTCCACAGACCGAACTCTGGAAACACCATATATTTT
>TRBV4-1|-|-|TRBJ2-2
CASSQEPPPLAGELFF
TGCGCCAGCAGCCAAGAACCTCCCCCACTAGCCGGGGAGCTGTTTTTT
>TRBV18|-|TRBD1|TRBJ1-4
CASSRDRVREKLFF
TGTGCCAGCTCACGCGACAGGGTGCGGGAAAAACTGTTTTTT
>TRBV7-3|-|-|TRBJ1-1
CASSLEVRTEAFF
TGTGCCAGCAGCCTTGAGGTGCGGACTGAAGCTTTCTTT
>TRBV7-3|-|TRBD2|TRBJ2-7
CASKPSGGAHEQYF
TGTGCCAGCAAACCTAGCGGGGGGGCCCACGAGCAGTACTTC
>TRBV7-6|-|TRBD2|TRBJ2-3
CASSLGLAGGADTQYF
TGTGCCAGCAGCTTAGGGCTAGCGGGGGGCGCAGATACGCAGTATTTT
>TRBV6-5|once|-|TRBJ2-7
CASSYAGSQGSYEQYF
TGTGCCAGCAGTTACGCGGGTTCGCAGGGCTCCTACGAGCAGTACTTC
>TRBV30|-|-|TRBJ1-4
CAWSPLGRGTREEKLFF
TGTGCCTGGAGCCCTCTCGGCAGGGGCACTAGGGAAGAAAAACTGTTTTTT
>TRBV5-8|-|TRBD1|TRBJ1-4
CASSGAGRGQDEKLFF
TGTGCCAGCAGCGGGGCTGGCAGGGGGCAGGATGAAAAACTGTTTTTT
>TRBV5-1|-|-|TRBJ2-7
CASSDLDGAYEQYF
TGCGCCAGCAGCGACCTGGACGGAGCTTACGAGCAGTACTTC
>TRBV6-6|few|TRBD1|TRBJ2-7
CASSYLGQGSYEQYF
TGTGCCAGCAGTTATTTGGGACAGGGGTCCTACGAGCAGTACTTC
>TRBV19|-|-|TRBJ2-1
CASSRAGPTDNEQFF
TGTGCCAGTAGTAGGGCAGGGCCCACGGACAATGAGCAGTTCTTC
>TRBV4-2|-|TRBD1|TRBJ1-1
CASSQYDRGANTEAFF
TGTGCCAGCAGCCAATACGACAGGGGAGCGAACACTGAAGCTTTCTTT
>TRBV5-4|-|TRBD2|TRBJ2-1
CASSWGSPSGRNEQFF
TGTGCCAGCAGCTGGGGATCGCCTAGCGGGCGCAATGAGCAGTTCTTC
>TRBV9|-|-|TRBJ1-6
CASSVVAGPNSPLHF
TGTGCCAGCAGCGTAGTAGCAGGTCCTAATTCACCCCTCCACTTT
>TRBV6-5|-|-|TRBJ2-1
CASSYSWAALYNEQFF
TGTGCCAGCAGTTACTCTTGGGCGGCCTTATACAATGAGCAGTTCTTC
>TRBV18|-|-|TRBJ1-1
CASSPDSNTEAFF
TGTGCCAGCTCACCGGACAGTAACACTGAAGCTTTCTTT
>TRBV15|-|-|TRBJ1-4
CATSSRERGAMFF
TGTGCCACCAGCAGTCGGGAGCGGGGGGCGATGTTTTTT
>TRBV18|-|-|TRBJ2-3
CASSPTPSTDTQYF
TGTGCCAGCTCACCGACACCTAGCACAGATACGCAGTATTTT
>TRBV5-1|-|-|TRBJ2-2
CASSLNGELFF
TGCGCCAGCAGCTTGAACGGGGAGCTGTTTTTT
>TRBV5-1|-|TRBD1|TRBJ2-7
CASRAGQGGFYEQYF
TGCGCCAGCAGGGCGGGACAGGGGGGATTCTACGAGCAGTACTTC
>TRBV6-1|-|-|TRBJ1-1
CASSPHGGGDTEAFF
TGTGCCAGCAGTCCCCATGGGGGAGGGGACACTGAAGCTTTCTTT
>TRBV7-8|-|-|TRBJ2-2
CASSTHTGELFF
TGTGCCAGCAGCACCCACACCGGGGAGCTGTTTTTT
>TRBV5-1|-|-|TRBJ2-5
CASSGGPQETQYF
TGCGCCAGCAGCGGGGGGCCCCAAGAGACCCAGTACTTC
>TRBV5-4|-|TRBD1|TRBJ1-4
CASSLRQGYGEKLFF
TGTGCCAGCAGCCTACGACAGGGGTATGGTGAAAAACTGTTTTTT
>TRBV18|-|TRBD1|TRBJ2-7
CASSRTGQGSYEQYF
TGTGCCAGCTCACGGACGGGACAGGGTTCCTACGAGCAGTACTTC
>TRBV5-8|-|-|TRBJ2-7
CASRPLLGAGGFYEQYF
TGTGCCAGCAGGCCACTTCTGGGGGCAGGAGGCTTTTATGAGCAGTACTTC
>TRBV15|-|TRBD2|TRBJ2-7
CATSRVSSGSLNEQYF
TGTGCCACCAGCAGAGTTAGTAGCGGGAGCTTGAACGAGCAGTACTTC
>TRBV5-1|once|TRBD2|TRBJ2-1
CASSLGAGVNEQFF
TGCGCCAGCAGCTTGGGGGCGGGAGTTAATGAGCAGTTCTTC
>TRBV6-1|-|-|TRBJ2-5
CASSGWGAGRGQETQYF
TGTGCCAGCAGTGGATGGGGGGCTGGGAGGGGCCAAGAGACCCAGTACTTC
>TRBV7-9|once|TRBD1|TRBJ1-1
CASSFKGATEAFF
TGTGCCAGCAGCTTTAAGGGGGCAACTGAAGCTTTCTTT
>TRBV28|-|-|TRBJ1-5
CASTRGMFNQPQHF
TGTGCCAGCACACGAGGTATGTTTAATCAGCCCCAGCATTTT
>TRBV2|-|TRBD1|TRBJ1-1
CASKRTGGEGEAFF
TGTGCCAGCAAGCGGACAGGGGGCGAGGGTGAAGCTTTCTTT
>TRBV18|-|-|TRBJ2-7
CASSPHGYEQYF
TGTGCCAGCTCACCACACGGATACGAGCAGTACTTC
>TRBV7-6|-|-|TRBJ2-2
CASSPTSYGNTGELFF
TGTGCCAGCAGCCCAACTAGCTACGGGAACACCGGGGAGCTGTTTTTT
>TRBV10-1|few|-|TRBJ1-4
CASSEGATNEKLFF
TGCGCCAGCAGTGAAGGGGCAACTAATGAAAAACTGTTTTTT
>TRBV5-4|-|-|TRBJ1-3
CASSLDGLSGNTIYF
TGTGCCAGCAGCTTGGACGGGCTGTCTGGAAACACCATATATTTT
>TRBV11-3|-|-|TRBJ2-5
CASSQGRGGGTQYF
TGTGCCAGCAGCCAGGGTCGGGGAGGAGGGACCCAGTACTTC
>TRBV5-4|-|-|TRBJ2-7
CASSLPTFSLNEQYF
TGTGCCAGCTCACTACCCACCTTTTCCCTGAACGAGCAGTACTTC
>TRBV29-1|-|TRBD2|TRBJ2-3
CSVGAGGPKGTDTQYF
TGCAGCGTTGGCGCGGGAGGGCCGAAAGGCACAGATACGCAGTATTTT
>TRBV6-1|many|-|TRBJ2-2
CASSDRDTGELFF
TGTGCCAGCAGTGACAGGGACACCGGGGAGCTGTTTTTT
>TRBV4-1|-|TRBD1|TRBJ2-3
CASSQRDRGGTDTQYF
TGCGCCAGCAGCCAAAGGGACAGGGGTGGGACAGATACGCAGTATTTT
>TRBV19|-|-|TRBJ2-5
CASSMSETQYF
TGTGCCAGTAGTATGTCTGAGACCCAGTACTTC
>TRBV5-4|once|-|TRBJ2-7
CASSLDLISYEQYF
TGTGCCAGCAGCTTGGACCTGATCTCCTACGAGCAGTACTTC
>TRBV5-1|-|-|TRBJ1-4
CASSAVGTVNEKLFF
TGCGCCAGCAGCGCGGTGGGGACCGTTAATGAAAAACTGTTTTTT
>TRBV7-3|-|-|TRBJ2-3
CASSLTTFGQGTQYF
TGTGCCAGCAGCTTAACAACTTTCGGTCAGGGTACGCAGTATTTT
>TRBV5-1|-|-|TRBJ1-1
CASSLAPRGTTEAFF
TGCGCCAGCAGCTTGGCCCCCCGGGGAACCACTGAAGCTTTCTTT
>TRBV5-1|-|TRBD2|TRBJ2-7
CASSFGLAVFSYEQYF
TGCGCCAGCAGCTTTGGTCTAGCGGTGTTCTCCTACGAGCAGTACTTC